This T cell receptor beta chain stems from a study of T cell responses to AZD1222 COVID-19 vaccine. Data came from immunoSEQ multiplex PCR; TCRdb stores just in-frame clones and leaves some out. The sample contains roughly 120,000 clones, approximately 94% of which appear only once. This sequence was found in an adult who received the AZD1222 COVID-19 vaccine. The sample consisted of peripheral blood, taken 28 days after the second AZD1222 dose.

In DNA form, the CDR3 reads TGTGCCAGCTCACCAACGGGTGGGGGCAATCAGCCCCAGCATTTT. Residues: CASSPTGGGNQPQHF. The genes are TRBV18 and TRBJ1-5; D ambiguous. The CDR3 totals 15 residues. CDR1 and CDR2 (germline): KGHSH, LQKENI. Trimming cost V 2 bases and J 2 bases, with 10 bases left between them.